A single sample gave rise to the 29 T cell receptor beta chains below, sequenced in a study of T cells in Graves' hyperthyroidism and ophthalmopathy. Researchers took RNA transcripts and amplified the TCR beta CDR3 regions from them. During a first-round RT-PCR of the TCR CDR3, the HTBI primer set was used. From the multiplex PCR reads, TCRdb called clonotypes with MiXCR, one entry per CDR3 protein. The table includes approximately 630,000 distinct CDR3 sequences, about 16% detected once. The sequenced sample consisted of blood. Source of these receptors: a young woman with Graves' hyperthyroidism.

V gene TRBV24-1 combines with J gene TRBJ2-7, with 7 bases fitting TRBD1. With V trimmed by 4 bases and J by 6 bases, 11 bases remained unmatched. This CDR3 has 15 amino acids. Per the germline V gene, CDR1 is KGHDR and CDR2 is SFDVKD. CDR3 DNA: TGTGCCACCAGTGACCGACAGGGATTGAATCCCGAGCAGTACTTC. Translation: CATSDRQGLNPEQYF.

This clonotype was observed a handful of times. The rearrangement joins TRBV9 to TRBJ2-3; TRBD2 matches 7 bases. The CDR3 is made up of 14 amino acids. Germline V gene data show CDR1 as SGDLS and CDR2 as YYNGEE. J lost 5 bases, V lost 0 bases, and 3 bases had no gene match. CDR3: CASSVGASGDTQYF. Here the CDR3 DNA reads TGTGCCAGCAGCGTAGGGGCTAGCGGAGATACGCAGTATTTT.

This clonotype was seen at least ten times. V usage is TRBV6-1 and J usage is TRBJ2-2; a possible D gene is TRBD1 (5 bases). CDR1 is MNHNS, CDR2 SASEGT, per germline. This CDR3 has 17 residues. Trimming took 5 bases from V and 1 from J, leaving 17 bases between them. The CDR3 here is CASSNEPGHGNTGELFF. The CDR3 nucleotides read TGTGCCAGCAGTAACGAACCTGGACACGGGAACACCGGGGAGCTGTTTTTT.

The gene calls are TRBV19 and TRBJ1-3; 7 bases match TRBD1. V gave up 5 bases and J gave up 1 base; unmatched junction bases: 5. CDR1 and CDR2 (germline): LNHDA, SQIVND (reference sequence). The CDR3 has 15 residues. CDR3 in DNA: TGTGCCAGTAGTGTGCAGGGGGTATCTGGAAACACCATATATTTT. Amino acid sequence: CASSVQGVSGNTIYF.

The CDR3 protein is CASSDMGLGQETQYF. The CDR3 DNA is TGTGCCAGCAGTGACATGGGGTTGGGGCAAGAGACCCAGTACTTC. This rearrangement joins TRBV2 to TRBJ2-5; D is ambiguous. Trimming cost V 3 bases and J 2 bases, with 13 bases left between them. Per the germline V gene, CDR1 is SNHLY and CDR2 is FYNNEI. The CDR3 is 15 amino acids.

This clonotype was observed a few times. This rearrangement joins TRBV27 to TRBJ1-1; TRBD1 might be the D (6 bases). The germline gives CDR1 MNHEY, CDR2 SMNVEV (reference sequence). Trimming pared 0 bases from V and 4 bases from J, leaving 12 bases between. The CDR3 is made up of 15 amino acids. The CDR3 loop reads CASSLSGQMSTEAFF. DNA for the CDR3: TGTGCCAGCAGTTTATCAGGACAGATGAGCACTGAAGCTTTCTTT.

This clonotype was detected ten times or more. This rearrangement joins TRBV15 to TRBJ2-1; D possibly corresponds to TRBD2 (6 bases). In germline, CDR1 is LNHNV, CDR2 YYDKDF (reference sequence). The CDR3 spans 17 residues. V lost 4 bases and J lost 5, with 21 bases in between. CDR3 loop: CATSKETGVGLHNEQFF. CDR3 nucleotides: TGTGCCACCAGCAAGGAGACGGGAGTTGGACTTCACAATGAGCAGTTCTTC. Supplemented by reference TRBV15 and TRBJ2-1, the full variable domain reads DAMVIQNPRYQVTQFGKPVTLSCSQTLNHNVMYWYQQKSSQAPKLLFHYYDKDFNNEADTPDNFQSRRPNTSFCFLDIRSPGLGDTAMYLCATSKETGVGLHNEQFFGPGTRLTVL.

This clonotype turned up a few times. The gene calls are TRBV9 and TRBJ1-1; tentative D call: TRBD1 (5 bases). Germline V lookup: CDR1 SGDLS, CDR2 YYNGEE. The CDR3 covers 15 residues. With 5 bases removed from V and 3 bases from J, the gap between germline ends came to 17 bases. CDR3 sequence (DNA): TGTGCCAGCAGAGGAAGGGAGGGGTTGGACACTGAAGCTTTCTTT. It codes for CASRGREGLDTEAFF.

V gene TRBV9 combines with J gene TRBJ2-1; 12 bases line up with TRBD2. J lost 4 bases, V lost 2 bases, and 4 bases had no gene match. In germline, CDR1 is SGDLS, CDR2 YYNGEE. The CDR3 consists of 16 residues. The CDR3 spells CASSVSGLAGYNEQFF. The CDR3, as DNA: TGTGCCAGCAGCGTTTCGGGACTAGCGGGTTACAATGAGCAGTTCTTC.

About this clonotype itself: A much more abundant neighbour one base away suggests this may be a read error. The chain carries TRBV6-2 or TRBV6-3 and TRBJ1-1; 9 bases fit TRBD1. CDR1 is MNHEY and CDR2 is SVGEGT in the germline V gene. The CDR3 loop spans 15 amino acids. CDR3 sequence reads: CTSSPEGQGNTEAFF. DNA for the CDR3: TGTACCAGCAGTCCAGAGGGACAGGGGAACACTGAAGCTTTCTTT.

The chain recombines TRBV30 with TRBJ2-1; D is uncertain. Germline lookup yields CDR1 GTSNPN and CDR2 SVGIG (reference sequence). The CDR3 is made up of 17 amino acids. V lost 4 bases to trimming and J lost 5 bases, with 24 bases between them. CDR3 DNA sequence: TGTGCCTGGATTGGTTTAAAGGCCCACTTGAGCCACAATGAGCAGTTCTTC. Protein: CAWIGLKAHLSHNEQFF.

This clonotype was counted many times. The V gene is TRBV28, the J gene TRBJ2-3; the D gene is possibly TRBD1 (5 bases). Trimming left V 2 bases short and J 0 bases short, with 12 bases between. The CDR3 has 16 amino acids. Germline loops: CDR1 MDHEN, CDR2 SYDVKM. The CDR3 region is CASSLSSGISTDTQYF. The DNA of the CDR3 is TGTGCCAGCAGTTTAAGTTCAGGGATTAGCACAGATACGCAGTATTTT.

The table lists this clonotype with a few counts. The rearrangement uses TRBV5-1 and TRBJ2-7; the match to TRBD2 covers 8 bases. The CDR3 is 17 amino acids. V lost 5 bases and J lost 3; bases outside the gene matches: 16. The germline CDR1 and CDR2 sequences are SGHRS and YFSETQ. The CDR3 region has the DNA TGCGCCAGCAGACTCGAGTGGGGACTAGGGGAGAACTACGAGCAGTACTTC. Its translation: CASRLEWGLGENYEQYF. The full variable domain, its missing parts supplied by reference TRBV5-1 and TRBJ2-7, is KAGVTQTPRYLIKTRGQQVTLSCSPISGHRSVSWYQQTPGQGLQFLFEYFSETQRNKGNFPGRFSGRQFSNSRSEMNVSTLELGDSALYLCASRLEWGLGENYEQYFGPGTRLTVT.

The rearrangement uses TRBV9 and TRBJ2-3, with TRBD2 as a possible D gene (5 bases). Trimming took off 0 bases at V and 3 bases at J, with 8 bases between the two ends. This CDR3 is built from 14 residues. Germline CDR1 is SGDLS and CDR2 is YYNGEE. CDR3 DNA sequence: TGTGCCAGCAGCGTAGAACTAGTGACAGATACGCAGTATTTT. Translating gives CASSVELVTDTQYF.

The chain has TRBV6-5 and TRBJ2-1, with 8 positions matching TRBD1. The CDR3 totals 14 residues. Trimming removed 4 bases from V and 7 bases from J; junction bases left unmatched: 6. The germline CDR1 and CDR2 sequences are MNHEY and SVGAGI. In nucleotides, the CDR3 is TGTGCCAGCAGTTGGTCCCGGGACAGGAATGAGCAGTTCTTC. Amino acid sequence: CASSWSRDRNEQFF.

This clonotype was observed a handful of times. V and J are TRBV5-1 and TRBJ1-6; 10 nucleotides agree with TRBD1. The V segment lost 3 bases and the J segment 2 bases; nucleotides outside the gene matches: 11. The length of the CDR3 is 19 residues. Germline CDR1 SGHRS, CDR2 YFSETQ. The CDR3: CASSWADRGLKPYNSPLHF. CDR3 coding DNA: TGCGCCAGCAGCTGGGCCGACAGGGGGCTAAAGCCCTATAATTCACCCCTCCACTTT.

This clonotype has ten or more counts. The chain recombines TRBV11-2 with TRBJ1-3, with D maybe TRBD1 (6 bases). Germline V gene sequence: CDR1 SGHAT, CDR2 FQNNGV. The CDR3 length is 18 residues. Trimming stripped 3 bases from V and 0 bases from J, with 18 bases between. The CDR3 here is CASSLMGTLRFSGNTIYF. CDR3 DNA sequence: TGTGCCAGCAGCTTGATGGGGACACTTCGCTTCTCTGGAAACACCATATATTTT.

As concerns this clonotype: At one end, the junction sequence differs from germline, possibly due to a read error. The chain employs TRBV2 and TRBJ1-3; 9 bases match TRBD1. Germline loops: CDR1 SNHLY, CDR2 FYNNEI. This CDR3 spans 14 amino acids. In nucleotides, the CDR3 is TGTGCCAGCGGGGACAGGGCTTCTGGAGACACCATATATTTT. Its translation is CASGDRASGDTIYF.

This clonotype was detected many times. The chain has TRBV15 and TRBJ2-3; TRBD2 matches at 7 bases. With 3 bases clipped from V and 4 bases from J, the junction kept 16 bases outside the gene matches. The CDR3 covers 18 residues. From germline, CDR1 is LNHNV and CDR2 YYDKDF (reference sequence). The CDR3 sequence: CATSSGLGGGASADTQYF. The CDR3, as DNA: TGTGCCACCAGCAGTGGATTGGGGGGGGGTGCGTCCGCAGATACGCAGTATTTT.

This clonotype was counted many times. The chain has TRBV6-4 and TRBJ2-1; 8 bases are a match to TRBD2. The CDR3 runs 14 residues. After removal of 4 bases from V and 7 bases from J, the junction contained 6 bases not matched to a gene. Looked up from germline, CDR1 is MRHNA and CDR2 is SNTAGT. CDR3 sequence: CASSATSEMNEQFF. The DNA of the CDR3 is TGTGCCAGCAGTGCGACTAGCGAAATGAATGAGCAGTTCTTC.

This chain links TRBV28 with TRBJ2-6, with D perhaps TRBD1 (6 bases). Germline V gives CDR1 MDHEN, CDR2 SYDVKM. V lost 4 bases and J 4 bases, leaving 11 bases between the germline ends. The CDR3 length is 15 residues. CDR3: CASSYPGAGANVLTF. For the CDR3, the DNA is TGTGCCAGCAGTTATCCAGGGGCGGGGGCCAACGTCCTGACTTTC.

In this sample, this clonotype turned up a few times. The CDR3 reads CAIGLETQYF. DNA for the CDR3: TGTGCCATCGGGCTTGAGACCCAGTACTTC. The V call is TRBV7-2, the J call TRBJ2-5; no clear D. The V gene's germline CDR1 is SGHTA and CDR2 FQGNSA. Trimming took off 10 bases at V and 5 bases at J, with 8 bases between the two ends. This CDR3 is built from 10 residues.

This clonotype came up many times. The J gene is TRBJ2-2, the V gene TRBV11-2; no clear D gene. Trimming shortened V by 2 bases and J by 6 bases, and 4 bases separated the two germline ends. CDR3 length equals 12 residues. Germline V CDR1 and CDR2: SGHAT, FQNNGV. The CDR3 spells CASSLLAGELFF. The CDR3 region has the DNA TGTGCCAGCAGCTTATTGGCCGGGGAGCTGTTTTTT.

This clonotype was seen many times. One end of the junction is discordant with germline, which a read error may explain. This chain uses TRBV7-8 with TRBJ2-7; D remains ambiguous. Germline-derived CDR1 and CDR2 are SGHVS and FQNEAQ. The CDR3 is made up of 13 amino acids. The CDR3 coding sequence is TGTACCAGCAGCTTAGACGCCGACTACGAGCAGTACTTC. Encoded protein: CTSSLDADYEQYF.

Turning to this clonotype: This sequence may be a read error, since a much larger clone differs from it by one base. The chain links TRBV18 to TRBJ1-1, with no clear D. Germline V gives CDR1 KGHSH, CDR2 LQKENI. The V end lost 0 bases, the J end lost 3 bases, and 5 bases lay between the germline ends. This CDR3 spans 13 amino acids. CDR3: CASSPPIDTEAFF. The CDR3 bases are TGTGCCAGCTCACCACCGATCGACACTGAAGCTTTCTTT.

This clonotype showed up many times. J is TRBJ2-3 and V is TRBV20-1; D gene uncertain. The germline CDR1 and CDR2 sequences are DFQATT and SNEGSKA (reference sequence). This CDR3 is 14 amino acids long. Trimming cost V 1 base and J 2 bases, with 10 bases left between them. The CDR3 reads CSARVPLVTDTQYF. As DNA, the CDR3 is TGCAGTGCTAGAGTCCCTTTGGTCACAGATACGCAGTATTTT.

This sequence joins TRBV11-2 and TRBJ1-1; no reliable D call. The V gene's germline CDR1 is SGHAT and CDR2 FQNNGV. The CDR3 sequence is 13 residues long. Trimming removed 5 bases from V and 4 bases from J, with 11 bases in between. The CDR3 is CASSHNLSTEAFF. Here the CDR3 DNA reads TGTGCCAGCAGCCATAATTTGAGCACTGAAGCTTTCTTT.

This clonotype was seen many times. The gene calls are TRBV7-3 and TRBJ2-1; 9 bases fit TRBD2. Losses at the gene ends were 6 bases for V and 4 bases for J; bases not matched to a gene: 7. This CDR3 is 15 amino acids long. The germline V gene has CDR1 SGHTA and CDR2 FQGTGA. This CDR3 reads CASSDLAGIYNEQFF. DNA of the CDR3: TGTGCCAGCAGTGATCTAGCGGGAATATACAATGAGCAGTTCTTC.

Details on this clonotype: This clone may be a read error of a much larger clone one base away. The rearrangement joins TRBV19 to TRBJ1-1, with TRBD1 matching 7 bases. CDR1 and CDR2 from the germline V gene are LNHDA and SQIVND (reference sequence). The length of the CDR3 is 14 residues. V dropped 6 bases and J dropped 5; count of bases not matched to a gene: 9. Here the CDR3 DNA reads TGTGCCAGTAGAGAGGGACAGTCTCGAACTGAAGCTTTCTTT. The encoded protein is CASREGQSRTEAFF.